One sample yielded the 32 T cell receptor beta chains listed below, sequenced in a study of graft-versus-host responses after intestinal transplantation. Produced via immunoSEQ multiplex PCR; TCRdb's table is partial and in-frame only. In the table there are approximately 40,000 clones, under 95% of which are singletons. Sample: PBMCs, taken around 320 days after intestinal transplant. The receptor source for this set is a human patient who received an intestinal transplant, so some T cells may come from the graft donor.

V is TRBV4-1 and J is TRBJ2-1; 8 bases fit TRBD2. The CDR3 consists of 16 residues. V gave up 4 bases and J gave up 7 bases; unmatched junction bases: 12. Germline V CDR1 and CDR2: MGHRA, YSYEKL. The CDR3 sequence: CASSRELTSDLNEQFF. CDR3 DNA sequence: TGCGCCAGCAGCCGCGAACTGACTAGCGACCTTAATGAGCAGTTCTTC.

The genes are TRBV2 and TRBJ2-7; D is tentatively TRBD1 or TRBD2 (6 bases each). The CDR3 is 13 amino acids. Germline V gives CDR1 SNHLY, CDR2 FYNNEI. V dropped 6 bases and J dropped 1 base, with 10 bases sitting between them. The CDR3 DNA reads TGTGCCAGCAGCGGGGGCGTTTCCTACGAGCAGTACTTC. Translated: CASSGGVSYEQYF.

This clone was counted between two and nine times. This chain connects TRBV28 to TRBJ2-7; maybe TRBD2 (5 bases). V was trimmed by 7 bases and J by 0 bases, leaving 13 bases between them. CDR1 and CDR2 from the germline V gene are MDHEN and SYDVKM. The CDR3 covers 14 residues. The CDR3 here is CASKPGTSSYEQYF. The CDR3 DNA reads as TGTGCCAGCAAGCCGGGTACTAGCTCCTACGAGCAGTACTTC.

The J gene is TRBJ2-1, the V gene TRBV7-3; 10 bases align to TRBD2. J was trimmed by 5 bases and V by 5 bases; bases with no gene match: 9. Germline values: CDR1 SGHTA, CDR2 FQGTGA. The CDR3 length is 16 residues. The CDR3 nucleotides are TGTGCCAGCAGCCCACTAGCGGGGCCGGGGAACAATGAGCAGTTCTTC. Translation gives CASSPLAGPGNNEQFF. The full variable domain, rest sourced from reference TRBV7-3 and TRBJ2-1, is GAGVSQTPSNKVTEKGKYVELRCDPISGHTALYWYRQSLGQGPEFLIYFQGTGAADDSGLPNDRFFAVRPEGSVSTLKIQRTERGDSAVYLCASSPLAGPGNNEQFFGPGTRLTVL.

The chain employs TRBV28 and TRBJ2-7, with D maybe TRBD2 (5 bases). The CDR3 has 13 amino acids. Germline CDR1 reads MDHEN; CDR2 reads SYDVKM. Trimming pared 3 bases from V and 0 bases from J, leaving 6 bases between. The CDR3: CASSLTISYEQYF. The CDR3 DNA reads TGTGCCAGCAGTTTGACTATCTCCTACGAGCAGTACTTC.

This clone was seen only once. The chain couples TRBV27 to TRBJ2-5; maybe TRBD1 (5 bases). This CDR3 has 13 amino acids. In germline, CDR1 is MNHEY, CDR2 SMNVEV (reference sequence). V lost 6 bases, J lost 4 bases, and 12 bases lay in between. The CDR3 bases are TGTGCCAGCAGCCCTGATACAGGAGAGACCCAGTACTTC. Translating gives CASSPDTGETQYF.

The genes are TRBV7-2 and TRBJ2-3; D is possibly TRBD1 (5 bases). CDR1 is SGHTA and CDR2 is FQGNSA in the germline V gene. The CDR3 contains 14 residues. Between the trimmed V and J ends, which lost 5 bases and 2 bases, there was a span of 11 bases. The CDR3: CASSPGSYTDTQYF. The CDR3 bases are TGTGCCAGCAGCCCAGGGTCCTACACAGATACGCAGTATTTT.

CDR3 protein: CASREPPVNTEAFF. The CDR3 DNA reads TGTGCCAGCAGAGAACCCCCCGTGAACACTGAAGCTTTCTTT. V is TRBV6-1 and J is TRBJ1-1; D remains unclear. Germline CDR1 MNHNS, CDR2 SASEGT. CDR3 length: 14 residues. Between the trimmed V and J ends, which lost 6 bases and 0 bases, there was a span of 11 bases.

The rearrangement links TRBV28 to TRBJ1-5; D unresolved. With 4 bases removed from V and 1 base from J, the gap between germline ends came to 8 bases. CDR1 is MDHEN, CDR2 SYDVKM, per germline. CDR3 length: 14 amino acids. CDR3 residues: CASSSPGSNQPQHF. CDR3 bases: TGTGCCAGCAGTTCCCCGGGCAGCAATCAGCCCCAGCATTTT.

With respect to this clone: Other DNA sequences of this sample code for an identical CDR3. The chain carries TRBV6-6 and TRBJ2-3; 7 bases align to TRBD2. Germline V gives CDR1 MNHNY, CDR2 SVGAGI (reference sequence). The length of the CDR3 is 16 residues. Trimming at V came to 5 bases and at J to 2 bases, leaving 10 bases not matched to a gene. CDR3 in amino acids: CASSRLTSRYTDTQYF. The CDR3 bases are TGTGCCAGCAGTCGCTTGACTAGCCGATACACAGATACGCAGTATTTT.

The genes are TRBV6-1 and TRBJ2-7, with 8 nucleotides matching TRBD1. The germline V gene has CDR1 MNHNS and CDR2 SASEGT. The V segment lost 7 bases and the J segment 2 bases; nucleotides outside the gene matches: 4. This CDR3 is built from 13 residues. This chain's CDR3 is CASKQGVAYEQYF. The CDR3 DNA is TGTGCCAGCAAACAGGGGGTAGCCTACGAGCAGTACTTC.

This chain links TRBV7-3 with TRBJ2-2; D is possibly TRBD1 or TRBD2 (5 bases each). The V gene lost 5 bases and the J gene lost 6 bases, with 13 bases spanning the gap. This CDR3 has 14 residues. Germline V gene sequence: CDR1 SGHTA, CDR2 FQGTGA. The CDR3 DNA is TGTGCCAGCAGCCCAAGAGGGGATCCCGGGGAGCTGTTTTTT. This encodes CASSPRGDPGELFF.

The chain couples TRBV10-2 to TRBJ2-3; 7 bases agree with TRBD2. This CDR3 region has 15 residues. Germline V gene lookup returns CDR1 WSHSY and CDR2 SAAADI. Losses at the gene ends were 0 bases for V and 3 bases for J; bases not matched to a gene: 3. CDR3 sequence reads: CASSESGGRTDTQYF. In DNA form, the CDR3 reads TGCGCCAGCAGTGAGTCGGGGGGGAGAACAGATACGCAGTATTTT.

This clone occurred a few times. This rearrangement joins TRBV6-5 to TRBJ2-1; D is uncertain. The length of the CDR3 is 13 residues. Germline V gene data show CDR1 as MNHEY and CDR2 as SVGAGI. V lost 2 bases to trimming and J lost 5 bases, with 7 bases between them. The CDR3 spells CASSYRWDNEQFF. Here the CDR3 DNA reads TGTGCCAGCAGTTACCGCTGGGACAATGAGCAGTTCTTC.

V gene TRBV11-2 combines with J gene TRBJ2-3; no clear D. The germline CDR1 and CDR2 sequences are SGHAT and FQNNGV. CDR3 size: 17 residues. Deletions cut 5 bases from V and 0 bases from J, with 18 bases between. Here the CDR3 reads CASSPKNSGPSTDTQYF. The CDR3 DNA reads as TGTGCCAGCAGCCCGAAGAATTCCGGTCCCAGCACAGATACGCAGTATTTT.

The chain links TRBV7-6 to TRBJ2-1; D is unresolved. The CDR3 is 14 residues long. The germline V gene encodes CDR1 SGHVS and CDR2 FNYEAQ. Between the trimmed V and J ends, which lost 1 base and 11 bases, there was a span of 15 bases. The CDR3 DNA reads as TGTGCCAGCAGCTTAGGAGAGAGAGTAATGAAGCAGTTCTTC. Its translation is CASSLGERVMKQFF. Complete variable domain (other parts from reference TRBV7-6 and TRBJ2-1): GAGVSQSPRYKVTKRGQDVALRCDPISGHVSLYWYRQALGQGPEFLTYFNYEAQQDKSGLPNDRFSAERPEGSISTLTIQRTEQRDSAMYRCASSLGERVMKQFFGPGTRLTVL.

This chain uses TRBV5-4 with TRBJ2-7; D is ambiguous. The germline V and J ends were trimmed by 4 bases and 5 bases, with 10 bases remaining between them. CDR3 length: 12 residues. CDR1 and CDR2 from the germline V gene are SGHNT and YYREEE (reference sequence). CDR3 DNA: TGTGCCAGCAGCGTGAGTTACCACGAGCAGTACTTC. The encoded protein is CASSVSYHEQYF.

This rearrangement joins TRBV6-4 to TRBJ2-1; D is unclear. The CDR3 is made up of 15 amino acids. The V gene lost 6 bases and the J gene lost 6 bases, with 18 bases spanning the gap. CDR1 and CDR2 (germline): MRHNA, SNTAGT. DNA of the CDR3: TGTGCCAGCAGCCATGAGTTCGGATACGGCAATGAGCAGTTCTTC. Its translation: CASSHEFGYGNEQFF.

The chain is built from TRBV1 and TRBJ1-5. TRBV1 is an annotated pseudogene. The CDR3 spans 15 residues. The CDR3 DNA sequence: TGCACCAGCAGCCGAGTCGACCATAGCAATCAGCCCCAGCATTTT. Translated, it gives CTSSRVDHSNQPQHF.

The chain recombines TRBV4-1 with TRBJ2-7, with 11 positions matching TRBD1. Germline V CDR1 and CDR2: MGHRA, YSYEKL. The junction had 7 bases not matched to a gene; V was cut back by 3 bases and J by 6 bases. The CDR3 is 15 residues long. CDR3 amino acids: CASSHPGTGGSEQYF. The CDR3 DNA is TGCGCCAGCAGCCACCCCGGGACAGGGGGATCCGAGCAGTACTTC.

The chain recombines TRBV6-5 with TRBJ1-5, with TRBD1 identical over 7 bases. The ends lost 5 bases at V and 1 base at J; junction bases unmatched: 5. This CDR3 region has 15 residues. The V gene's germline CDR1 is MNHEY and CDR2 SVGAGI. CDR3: CASSPTGSSNQPQHF. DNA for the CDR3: TGTGCCAGCAGTCCGACAGGGTCCAGCAATCAGCCCCAGCATTTT.

The CDR3 DNA reads TGCGCCAGCAGCCTTTGGGACTACTCCTCGACGCTCTACGAGCAGTACTTC. Residues: CASSLWDYSSTLYEQYF. This chain connects TRBV4-1 to TRBJ2-7, with TRBD2 matching 7 bases. Germline CDR1 reads MGHRA; CDR2 reads YSYEKL. The CDR3 runs to 17 residues. Trimming at V came to 4 bases and at J to 3 bases, leaving 15 bases not matched to a gene.

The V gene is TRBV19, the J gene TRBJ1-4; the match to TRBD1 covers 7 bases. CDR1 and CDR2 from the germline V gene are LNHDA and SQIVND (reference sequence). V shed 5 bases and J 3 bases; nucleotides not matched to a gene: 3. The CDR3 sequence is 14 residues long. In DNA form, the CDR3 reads TGTGCCAGTAGTGGGAGGGGGCCTAATGAAAAACTGTTTTTT. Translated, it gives CASSGRGPNEKLFF.

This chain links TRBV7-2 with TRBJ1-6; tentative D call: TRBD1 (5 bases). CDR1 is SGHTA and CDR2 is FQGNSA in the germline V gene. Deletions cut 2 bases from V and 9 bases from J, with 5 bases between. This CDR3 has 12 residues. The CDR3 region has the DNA TGTGCCAGCAGCTTACAGGGTTCACCCCTCCACTTT. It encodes CASSLQGSPLHF.

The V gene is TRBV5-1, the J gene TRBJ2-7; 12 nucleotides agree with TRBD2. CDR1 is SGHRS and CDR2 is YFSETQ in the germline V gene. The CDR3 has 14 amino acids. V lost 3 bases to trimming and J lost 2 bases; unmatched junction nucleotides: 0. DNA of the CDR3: TGCGCCAGCAGCTCTAGCGGGGGGGCCTACGAGCAGTACTTC. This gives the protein CASSSSGGAYEQYF.

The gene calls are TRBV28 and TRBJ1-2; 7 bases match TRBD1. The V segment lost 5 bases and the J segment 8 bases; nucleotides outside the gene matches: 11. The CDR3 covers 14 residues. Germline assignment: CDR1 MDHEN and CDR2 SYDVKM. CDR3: CASSPPRQGGGYTF. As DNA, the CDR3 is TGTGCCAGCAGTCCGCCCCGACAGGGCGGAGGCTACACCTTC.

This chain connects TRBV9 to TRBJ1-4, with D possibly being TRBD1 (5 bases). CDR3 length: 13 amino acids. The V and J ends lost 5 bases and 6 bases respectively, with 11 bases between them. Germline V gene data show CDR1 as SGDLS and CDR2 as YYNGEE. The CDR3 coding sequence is TGTGCCAGCAGTGTGTGGGGGGATGAAAAACTGTTTTTT. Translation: CASSVWGDEKLFF. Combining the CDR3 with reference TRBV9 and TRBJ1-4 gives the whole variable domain DSGVTQTPKHLITATGQRVTLRCSPRSGDLSVYWYQQSLDQGLQFLIQYYNGEERAKGNILERFSAQQFPDLHSELNLSSLELGDSALYFCASSVWGDEKLFFGSGTQLSVL.

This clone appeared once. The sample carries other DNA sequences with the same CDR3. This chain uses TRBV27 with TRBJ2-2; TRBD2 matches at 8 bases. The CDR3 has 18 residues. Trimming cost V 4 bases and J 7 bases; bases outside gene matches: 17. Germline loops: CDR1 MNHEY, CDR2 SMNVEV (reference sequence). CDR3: CASSYFRGGTGGGGELFF. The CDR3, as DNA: TGTGCCAGCAGTTATTTTCGGGGGGGGACGGGGGGGGGCGGGGAGCTGTTTTTT.

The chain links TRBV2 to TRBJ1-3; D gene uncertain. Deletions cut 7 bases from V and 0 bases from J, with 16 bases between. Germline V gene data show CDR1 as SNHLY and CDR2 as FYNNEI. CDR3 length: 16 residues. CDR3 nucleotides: TGTGCCAGCAACCGGGCCCGAGGATTCTCTGGAAACACCATATATTTT. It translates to CASNRARGFSGNTIYF.

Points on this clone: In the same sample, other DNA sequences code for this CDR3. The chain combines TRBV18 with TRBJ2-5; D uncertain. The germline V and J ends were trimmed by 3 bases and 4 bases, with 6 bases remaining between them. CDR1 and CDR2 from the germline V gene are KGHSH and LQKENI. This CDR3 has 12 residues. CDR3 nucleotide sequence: TGTGCCAGCTCACCCGGTGGAGAGACCCAGTACTTC. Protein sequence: CASSPGGETQYF.

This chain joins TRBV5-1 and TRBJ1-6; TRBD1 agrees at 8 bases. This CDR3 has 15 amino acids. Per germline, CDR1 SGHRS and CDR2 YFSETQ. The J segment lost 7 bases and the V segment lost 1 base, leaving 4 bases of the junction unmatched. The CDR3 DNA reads TGCGCCAGCAGCTTGCAAGGACAGGGAAATTCACCCCTCCACTTT. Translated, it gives CASSLQGQGNSPLHF.

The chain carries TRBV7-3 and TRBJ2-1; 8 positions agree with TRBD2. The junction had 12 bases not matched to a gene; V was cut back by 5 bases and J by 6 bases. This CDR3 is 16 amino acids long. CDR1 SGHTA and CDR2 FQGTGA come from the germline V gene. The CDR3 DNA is TGTGCCAGCAGCGCTAATCGTACGGGAGGGCCCAATGAGCAGTTCTTC. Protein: CASSANRTGGPNEQFF.